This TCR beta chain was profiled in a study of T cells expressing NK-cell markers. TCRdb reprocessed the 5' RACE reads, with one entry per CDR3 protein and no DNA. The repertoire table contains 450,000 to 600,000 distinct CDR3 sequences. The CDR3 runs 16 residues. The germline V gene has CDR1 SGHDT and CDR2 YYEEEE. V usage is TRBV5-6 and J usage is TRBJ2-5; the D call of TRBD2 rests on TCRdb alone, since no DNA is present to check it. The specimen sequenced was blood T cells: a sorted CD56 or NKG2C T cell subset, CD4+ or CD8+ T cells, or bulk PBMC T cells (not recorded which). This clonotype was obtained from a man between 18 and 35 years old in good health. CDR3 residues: CASSPDLRLAEETQYF.